The clone carrying this T cell receptor (beta chain) occurred many times. The antigen is not known. From the germline J gene comes the end of the CDR3, since the read stops 3 residues before it. The source of the sample is a study of T cell clonality in common variable immunodeficiency. Study-level points and caveats: CVID subjects had higher TCRbeta clonality than healthy controls, most marked in about a third. Authors noted CVID clonality's cause needs subpopulation repertoire sequencing.

Libraries were prepared by immunoSEQ multiplex PCR; TCRdb keeps only in-frame clonotypes and omits some of them. The sample was found to contain some 40,000 clones, and every one recurs. The CDR3 runs 13 residues. V shed 3 bases and J shed 4 bases, with 10 bases lying between them. From germline, CDR1 is SGHNT and CDR2 YYREEE (reference sequence). The chain recombines TRBV5-4 with TRBJ1-1, with TRBD1 as a possible D gene (5 bases). The sequenced sample was peripheral blood mononuclear cells. The receptor was derived from a person between 18 and 75 years old in good health. Partial CDR3 DNA: TGTGCCAGCAGCTCGGGGGGTAGCACTGAA. Protein sequence: CASSSGGSTE. The CDR3, in full, reads CASSSGGSTEAFF.